The subject of this entry is one T cell receptor beta chain. Antigen unknown. The Oncomine TCR Beta short-read assay sequenced DNA from cultured CD4+ T cells. TCRdb re-called the PCR reads through MiXCR, storing one row per CDR3 protein. The data contain 6,000 to 8,000 distinct CDR3 sequences, around two fifths of them singletons. This CDR3 is 13 amino acids long. Trimming stripped 2 bases from V and 9 bases from J, with 9 bases between. CDR1 is SGHKS, CDR2 YYEKEE, per germline (reference sequence). These data come from a study of vaccination and CD4 T cells after COVID-19. Study information: Timing of post-vaccine sample collection was a median approximately 72 days after dose two, with a range of 14 to 241.

Study-wide findings and caveats: Researchers report that 304 of 307 vaccine-specific clones in convalescent patients proved spike mono-reactive.

The treatment is: roughly nine-day PBMC culture with coronavirus spike peptide pools or control peptides (ViraFEST assay). Pre-COVID-19 pandemic sampling (2011-2018) yielded the unexposed donor's CD4+ T cells. Source material: CD4+ T cells from blood, cultured in vitro. This TCR came from a human donor in good health. The chain carries TRBV5-5 and TRBJ1-6; D not certain. The CDR3 reads CASSFQESSPLHF. CDR3 coding DNA: TGTGCCAGCAGCTTCCAGGAAAGTTCACCCCTCCACTTT.